This section outlines one T cell receptor (beta chain) sequence together with its context. Its target is not known. Produced via immunoSEQ multiplex PCR; TCRdb's table is partial and in-frame only. The sample has around 25,000 clones, roughly 82% seen once. This specimen belongs to a study of lymphopenia after photon versus proton radiotherapy. Looked up from germline, CDR1 is SGDLS and CDR2 is YYNGEE. The CDR3 contains 14 residues. Trimming removed 1 base from V and 4 bases from J, with 8 bases in between. The study, taken as a whole, reports: Better survival with proton therapy was suggested as possible, not demonstrated. Relative stability marked proton patients; photon patients lost diversity and naive cells. Post-nadir diversity loss with photons came from oligoclonal expansion, particularly CD8+ Temra cells.

This material consisted of peripheral blood, taken from a patient treated with photon-based radiotherapy. The TCR sequence derives from a man aged 35-49 years with gastric cancer. This chain uses TRBV9 with TRBJ2-2; D gene ambiguous. CDR3 in DNA: TGTGCCAGCAGCGTAACCAGCTCCACCGGGGAGCTGTTTTTT. As protein: CASSVTSSTGELFF.